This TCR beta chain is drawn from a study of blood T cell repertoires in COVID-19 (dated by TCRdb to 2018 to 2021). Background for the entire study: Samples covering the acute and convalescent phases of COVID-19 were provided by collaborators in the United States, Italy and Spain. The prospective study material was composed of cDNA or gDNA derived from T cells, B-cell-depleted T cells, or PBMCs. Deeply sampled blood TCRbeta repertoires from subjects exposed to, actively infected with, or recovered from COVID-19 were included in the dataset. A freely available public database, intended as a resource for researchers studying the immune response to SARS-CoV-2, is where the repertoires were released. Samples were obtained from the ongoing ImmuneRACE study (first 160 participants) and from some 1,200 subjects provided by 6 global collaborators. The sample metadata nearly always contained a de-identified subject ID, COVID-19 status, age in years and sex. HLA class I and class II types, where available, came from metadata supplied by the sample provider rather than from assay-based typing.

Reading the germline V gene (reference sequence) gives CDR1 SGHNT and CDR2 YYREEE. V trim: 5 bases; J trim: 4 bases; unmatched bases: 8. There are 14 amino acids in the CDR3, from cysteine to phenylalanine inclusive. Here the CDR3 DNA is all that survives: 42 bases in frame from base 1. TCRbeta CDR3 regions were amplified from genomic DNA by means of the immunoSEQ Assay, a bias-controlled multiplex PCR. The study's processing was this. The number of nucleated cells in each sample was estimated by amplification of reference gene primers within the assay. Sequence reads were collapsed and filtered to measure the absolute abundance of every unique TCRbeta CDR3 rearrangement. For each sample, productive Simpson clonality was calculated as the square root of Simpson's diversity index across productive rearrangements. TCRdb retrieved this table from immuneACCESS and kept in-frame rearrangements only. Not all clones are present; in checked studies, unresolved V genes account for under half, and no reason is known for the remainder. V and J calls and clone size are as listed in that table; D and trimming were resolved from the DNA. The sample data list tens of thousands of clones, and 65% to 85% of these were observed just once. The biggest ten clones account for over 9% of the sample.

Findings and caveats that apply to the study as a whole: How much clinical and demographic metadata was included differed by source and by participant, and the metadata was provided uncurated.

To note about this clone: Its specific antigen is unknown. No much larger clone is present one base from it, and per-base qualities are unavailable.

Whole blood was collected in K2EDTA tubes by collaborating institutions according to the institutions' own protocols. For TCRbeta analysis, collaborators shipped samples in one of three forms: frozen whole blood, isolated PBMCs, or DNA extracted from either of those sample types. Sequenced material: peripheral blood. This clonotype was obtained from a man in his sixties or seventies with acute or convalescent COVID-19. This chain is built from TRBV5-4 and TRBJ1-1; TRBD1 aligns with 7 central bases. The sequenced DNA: TGTGCCAGCAGTGACCCGACAGGGACCACTGAAGCTTTCTTT. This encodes CASSDPTGTTEAFF.